One sample yielded the 18 T cell receptor beta chains listed below, sequenced in a study of T cell responses to AZD1222 COVID-19 vaccine. Profiled with immunoSEQ multiplex PCR; TCRdb holds only in-frame clones, not every one. This table holds 130,000 to 150,000 clones, 92% found once. The sample here was peripheral blood, taken on day 0 of AZD1222 vaccination. The receptors originated from an adult in good health.

V usage is TRBV19 and J usage is TRBJ2-7, with TRBD2 as a possible D gene (6 bases). The CDR3 loop spans 14 amino acids. Germline-derived CDR1 and CDR2 are LNHDA and SQIVND (reference sequence). The V end was cut by 5 bases, the J end by 0 bases, with 11 bases between. The CDR3 coding sequence is TGTGCCAGTAGTGGGGACTTTTCCTCCTACGAGCAGTACTTC. It codes for CASSGDFSSYEQYF.

The chain couples TRBV6-2 or TRBV6-3 to TRBJ2-7, with a possible D match to TRBD2 (7 bases). Germline V gene sequence: CDR1 MNHEY, CDR2 SVGEGT. The length of the CDR3 is 15 residues. V gave up 3 bases and J gave up 0 bases, with 12 bases separating them. This chain's CDR3 is CASSYGRGSSYEQYF. The CDR3 nucleotides are TGTGCCAGCAGTTATGGGAGGGGGAGCTCCTACGAGCAGTACTTC.

The V and J genes are TRBV7-9 and TRBJ2-7; no reliable D call. This CDR3 spans 14 amino acids. V lost 5 bases to trimming and J lost 2 bases, with 13 bases between them. Germline V gene sequence: CDR1 SEHNR, CDR2 FQNEAQ (reference sequence). This CDR3 reads CASSIVAGPYEQYF. The CDR3 DNA is TGTGCCAGCAGCATCGTGGCAGGCCCCTACGAGCAGTACTTC.

This clone was detected once. This chain connects TRBV12-2 to TRBJ1-5. TRBV12-2 is a known pseudogene. The CDR3 covers 21 residues. Here the CDR3 DNA reads TGTGCAAGTCGCTTAGTCAGTCCGGGGGGACTTGAGGAGAGAGGCAATCAGCCCCAGCATTTT. It codes for CASRLVSPGGLEERGNQPQHF.

This chain connects TRBV9 to TRBJ1-2; D is undetermined. Germline loops: CDR1 SGDLS, CDR2 YYNGEE. Trimming shortened V by 3 bases and J by 5 bases, and 11 bases separated the two germline ends. CDR3 length: 13 amino acids. The CDR3 bases are TGTGCCAGCAGCGCGGTAGAGAATTATGGCTACACCTTC. This codes for CASSAVENYGYTF.

The chain carries TRBV5-4 and TRBJ1-5; unclear D gene. Germline values: CDR1 SGHNT, CDR2 YYREEE (reference sequence). Deletions cut 0 bases from V and 6 bases from J, with 10 bases between. The length of the CDR3 is 14 residues. The CDR3 DNA reads as TGTGCCAGCAGCTTGGGGGCAGACTCTCAGCCCCAGCATTTT. Translation gives CASSLGADSQPQHF.

The V call is TRBV27, the J call TRBJ2-2; tentatively, D is TRBD1 or TRBD2 (5 bases each). Germline V gene lookup returns CDR1 MNHEY and CDR2 SMNVEV (reference sequence). There are 15 residues in the CDR3. The V end was cut by 4 bases, the J end by 2 bases, with 11 bases between. The CDR3: CASSYRTVNTGELFF. The CDR3 region has the DNA TGTGCCAGCAGTTACAGGACTGTCAACACCGGGGAGCTGTTTTTT.

The V and J genes are TRBV14 and TRBJ1-6; no firm D call. The germline CDR1 and CDR2 sequences are SGHDN and FVKESK. V was cut by 5 bases and J by 12 bases, with 17 bases left in between. The CDR3 length is 14 residues. The CDR3 DNA follows: TGTGCCAGCAGCTACTTTGGGGTCAACGGACCCCTCCACTTT. Protein product: CASSYFGVNGPLHF.

This chain links TRBV19 with TRBJ1-1; D is ambiguous. Germline CDR1 LNHDA, CDR2 SQIVND (reference sequence). The CDR3 runs to 13 residues. V gave up 4 bases and J gave up 1 base, with 7 bases separating them. The CDR3 region has the DNA TGTGCCAGTAGTACGGAAGGGAACACTGAAGCTTTCTTT. This codes for CASSTEGNTEAFF.

The J gene is TRBJ1-1, the V gene TRBV7-2; no definite D call. Germline V gene sequence: CDR1 SGHTA, CDR2 FQGNSA. The CDR3 is 13 residues long. Trimming cost V 6 bases and J 2 bases, with 10 bases left between them. The CDR3 nucleotides read TGTGCCAGCAGTCGTTACAAAAACACTGAAGCTTTCTTT. This codes for CASSRYKNTEAFF.

The chain recombines TRBV5-1 with TRBJ2-3, with D maybe TRBD2 (6 bases). V lost 2 bases to trimming and J lost 2 bases, with 9 bases between them. CDR3 length: 14 amino acids. Germline V CDR1 and CDR2: SGHRS, YFSETQ. CDR3 region: CASSFGGNTDTQYF. CDR3 DNA sequence: TGCGCCAGCAGCTTCGGAGGGAACACAGATACGCAGTATTTT.

V is TRBV20-1 and J is TRBJ2-3; D may be TRBD1 or TRBD2 (5 bases each). The CDR3 spans 15 residues. Germline V gives CDR1 DFQATT, CDR2 SNEGSKA (reference sequence). V lost 3 bases to trimming and J lost 5 bases, with 18 bases between them. The CDR3 sequence: CSASYADARGDTQYF. In nucleotides, the CDR3 is TGCAGTGCTAGTTATGCAGATGCGAGGGGAGATACGCAGTATTTT.

This clone came up a few times. The chain combines TRBV5-4 with TRBJ1-3; TRBD1 is a possible D gene (5 bases). Deletions cut 3 bases from V and 0 bases from J, with 10 bases between. Germline CDR1 reads SGHNT; CDR2 reads YYREEE (reference sequence). The CDR3 sequence is 15 residues long. The CDR3 DNA sequence: TGTGCCAGCAGCTCGGGACTGACCTCTGGAAACACCATATATTTT. Translated: CASSSGLTSGNTIYF. Complete variable domain (other parts from reference TRBV5-4 and TRBJ1-3): ETGVTQSPTHLIKTRGQQVTLRCSSQSGHNTVSWYQQALGQGPQFIFQYYREEENGRGNFPPRFSGLQFPNYSSELNVNALELDDSALYLCASSSGLTSGNTIYFGEGSWLTVV.

The rearrangement links TRBV7-9 to TRBJ1-1, with D possibly TRBD1 on 5 matching bases. Looked up from germline, CDR1 is SEHNR and CDR2 is FQNEAQ (reference sequence). The CDR3 extends over 13 amino acids. V lost 3 bases, J lost 5 bases, and 10 bases lay in between. The CDR3: CASSFTSGTEAFF. The DNA of the CDR3 is TGTGCCAGCAGCTTTACTTCAGGGACTGAAGCTTTCTTT.

This sequence joins TRBV2 and TRBJ1-1; D gene ambiguous. Between the trimmed V and J ends, which lost 2 bases and 0 bases, there was a span of 13 bases. Per the germline V gene, CDR1 is SNHLY and CDR2 is FYNNEI. CDR3 length: 16 amino acids. The DNA of the CDR3 is TGTGCCAGCAGTGAAAGGCTCCTCTACGTGAACACTGAAGCTTTCTTT. Translation: CASSERLLYVNTEAFF. Complete variable domain (other parts from reference TRBV2 and TRBJ1-1): EPEVTQTPSHQVTQMGQEVILRCVPISNHLYFYWYRQILGQKVEFLVSFYNNEISEKSEIFDDQFSVERPDGSNFTLKIRSTKLEDSAMYFCASSERLLYVNTEAFFGQGTRLTVV.

The V and J genes are TRBV7-2 and TRBJ2-7, with TRBD1 identical over 7 bases. With V trimmed by 2 bases and J by 1 base, 2 bases remained unmatched. The CDR3 spans 14 residues. The germline gives CDR1 SGHTA, CDR2 FQGNSA. Written as DNA, the CDR3 is TGTGCCAGCAGCTTAAGACAGGGATCCTACGAGCAGTACTTC. Translation: CASSLRQGSYEQYF.

V and J are TRBV12-3 or TRBV12-4 and TRBJ2-3; D gene uncertain. The CDR3 is 13 amino acids. Trimming left V 4 bases short and J 6 bases short, with 11 bases between. The CDR3 is CASSSHVSDTQYF. The CDR3 bases are TGTGCCAGCAGTTCCCACGTTTCGGATACGCAGTATTTT.

The chain is built from TRBV19 and TRBJ2-7; the D is unclear. The CDR3 totals 13 residues. Trimming pared 5 bases from V and 3 bases from J, leaving 11 bases between. The V gene's germline CDR1 is LNHDA and CDR2 SQIVND (reference sequence). The CDR3 spells CASSSWQDYEQYF. CDR3 nucleotide sequence: TGTGCCAGTAGTTCCTGGCAGGACTACGAGCAGTACTTC.